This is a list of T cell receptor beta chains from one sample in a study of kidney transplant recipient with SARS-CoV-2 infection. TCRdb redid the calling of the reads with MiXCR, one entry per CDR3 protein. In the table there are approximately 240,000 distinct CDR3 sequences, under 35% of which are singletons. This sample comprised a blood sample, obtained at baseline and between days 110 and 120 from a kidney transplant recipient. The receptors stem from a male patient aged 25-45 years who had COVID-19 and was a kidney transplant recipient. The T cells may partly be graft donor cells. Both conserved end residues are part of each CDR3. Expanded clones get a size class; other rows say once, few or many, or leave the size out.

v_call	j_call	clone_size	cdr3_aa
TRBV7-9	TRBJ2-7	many	CASSLVGGGSSYEQYF
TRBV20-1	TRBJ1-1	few	CSATPRWGEAFF
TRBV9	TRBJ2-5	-	CASSRDSSNQETQYF
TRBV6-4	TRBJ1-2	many	CASSRELSHGKTYGYTF
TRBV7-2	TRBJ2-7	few	CASSLFGGESSYEQYF
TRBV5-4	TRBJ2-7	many	CASSLIHITNVPYEQYF
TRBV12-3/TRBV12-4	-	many	CASSFRTVGETQYF
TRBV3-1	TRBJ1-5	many	CASSRNVGGNQPQHF
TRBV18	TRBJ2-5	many	CASSPESARETQYF
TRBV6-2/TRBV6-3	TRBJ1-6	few	CASSYGQGAFNSPLHF
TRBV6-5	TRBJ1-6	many	CASSRGGGGPLHF
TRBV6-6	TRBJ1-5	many	CASRRGQGLQPQHF
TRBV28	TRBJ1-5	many	CASSRDSNQPQHF
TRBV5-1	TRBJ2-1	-	CASNHGTRMSYNEQFF
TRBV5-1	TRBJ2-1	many	CASSLGGVRDEQFF
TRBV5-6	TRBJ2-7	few	CASSLSTFGTSKHYEQYF
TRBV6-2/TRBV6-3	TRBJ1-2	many	CASSFGLCIGKTYGYTF
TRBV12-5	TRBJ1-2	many	CASGESHLQGKTYGYTF
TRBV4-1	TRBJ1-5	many	CASSGRTGPNQPQHF
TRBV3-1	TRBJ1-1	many	CASSKSLPISIRTEAFF
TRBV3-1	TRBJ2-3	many	CASSPRRTGTFGTQYF
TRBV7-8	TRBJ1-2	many	CASSLPADYGYTF
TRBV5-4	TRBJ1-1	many	CASSWDIMGTEAFF
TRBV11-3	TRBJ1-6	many	CASSLDHGTNPNNSPLHF
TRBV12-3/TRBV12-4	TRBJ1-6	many	CASSPTFALVRSPLHF
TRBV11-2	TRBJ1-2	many	CASSLDYGRNYGYTF
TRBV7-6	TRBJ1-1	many	CASSLDVTETFF
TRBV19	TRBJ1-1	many	CASSTPAGAETEAFF
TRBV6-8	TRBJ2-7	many	CASNDGTPARDEQYF
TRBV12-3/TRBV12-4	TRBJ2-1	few	CASRQGGSQGYNEQFF
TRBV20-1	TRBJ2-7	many	CSARSLGLAGSYEQYF
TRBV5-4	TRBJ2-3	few	CASSLANGAGTDTQYF
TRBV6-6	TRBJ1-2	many	CASSRIKGGRKTYGYTF
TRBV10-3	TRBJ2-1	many	CAISEGRPGTSGNIGSNEQFF
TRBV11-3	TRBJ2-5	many	CASSLGGAGQETQYF
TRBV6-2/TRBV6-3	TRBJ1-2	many	CASSLLRCIGKTYGYTF
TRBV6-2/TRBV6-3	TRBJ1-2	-	CASSKLEWCWKTYGYTF
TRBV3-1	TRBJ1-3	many	CASSQGWGARNTIYF
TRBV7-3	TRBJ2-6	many	CASTKNSGANVLTF
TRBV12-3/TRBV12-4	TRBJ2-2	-	CAGSRSGGGELFF
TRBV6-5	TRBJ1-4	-	CANSRGQGSEKLFF
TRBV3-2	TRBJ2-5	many	CASSLGLQETQYF
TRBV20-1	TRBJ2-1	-	CSAVGLASSYNEQFF
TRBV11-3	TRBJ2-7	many	CASSLPGAGVSEQYF
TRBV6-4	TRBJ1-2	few	CASSSGSSHGKTYGYTF
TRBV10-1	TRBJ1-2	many	CASSKSPRSRKTYGYTF
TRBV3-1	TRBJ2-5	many	CASSGEYPISFSETQYF
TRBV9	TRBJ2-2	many	CASSVGTSRLNTGELFF
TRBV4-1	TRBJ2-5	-	CASSQDGSGGLQETQYF
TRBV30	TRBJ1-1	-	CAWRWAGYTEAFF
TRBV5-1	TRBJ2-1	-	CASSLAEAGDEQFF
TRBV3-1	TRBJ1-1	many	CASSLCCPISIRTEAFF
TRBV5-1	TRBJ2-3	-	CASGPGGRAGGPRDTQYF
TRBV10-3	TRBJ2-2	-	CAKPPRQGGRKGMDPPNTGELFF
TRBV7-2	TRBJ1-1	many	CASSQQALNTEAFF
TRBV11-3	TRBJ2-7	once	CASSLTPGCEQYF